This T cell receptor (beta chain) was retrieved from a study of blood T cell repertoires in COVID-19. Study-level background: From T cells, B-cell-depleted T cells, or PBMCs came the material, which was cDNA or gDNA.

The CDR3 runs 13 residues. After removal of 6 bases from V and 2 bases from J, the junction contained 4 bases not matched to a gene. The germline CDR1 and CDR2 sequences are SNHLY and FYNNEI. Under the authors' procedure: Amplification of reference gene primers was used by the study to estimate nucleated cell counts. Profiled with immunoSEQ multiplex PCR; TCRdb holds only in-frame clones, not every one. V and J calls and clone size are those listed in that table; D and trimming were worked out from the DNA. The sample consists of 300,000 to 350,000 clones, around 90% of them appearing once. Sequenced input: peripheral blood. The TCR was taken from a woman in her late teens or twenties who had recovered from COVID-19. The rearrangement joins TRBV2 to TRBJ2-7; 7 bases agree with TRBD1. The CDR3 loop reads CASRRDRTYEQYV. The CDR3 bases are TGTGCCAGCAGACGGGACAGAACCTACGAGCAGTACGTC.